This T cell receptor beta chain emerged from a study of blood T cells in healthy people across ages. Each donor gave roughly 10 milliliters of peripheral blood. Total RNA was extracted at no less than 6 micrograms per sample. Next came a second PCR, run for 7 to 11 cycles, which used a sample-barcoded 5' primer along with a J-beta primer mix. One entry per CDR3 protein, called by TCRdb with MiXCR from the 5' RACE reads. The sample includes approximately 780,000 distinct CDR3 sequences, 25% to 30% of them seen just once. This same sample was also part of a study on T cells of mothers and their children. As that study records: Persistent microchimeric T cell clones were sought, and none were detected.

The clonotype was recovered from a boy younger than 18 in good health. The sequenced material came from blood.

The CDR3 DNA reads TGTGCCAGCAGCTTACCAGGGTATCCCTACGAGCAGTACTTC. This codes for CASSLPGYPYEQYF. The rearrangement links TRBV7-9 to TRBJ2-7, with D maybe TRBD1 (5 bases). V shed 2 bases and J shed 2 bases, with 10 bases lying between them. CDR1 and CDR2 from the germline V gene are SEHNR and FQNEAQ (reference sequence). The CDR3 contains 14 residues.